The 24 T cell receptor beta chains below come from one sample, sequenced in a study of response to subunit inactivated influenza vaccine listed by TCRdb under 2018. The library came from RT-PCR. Reads for this sample came from an Illumina HiSeq 2500. TCRdb trimmed the raw reads at Q25, called clones with MiXCR and kept productive beta chains. Under each unique CDR3 protein, matching rows form one entry showing the most common genes and DNA. Recorded for this sample are 150,000 to 200,000 distinct CDR3 sequences; approximately 12% of them occurred a single time. The ten largest account for about 31% of the sample. The same data also contributed to another study, on T cells expressing NK-cell markers. Looking at the second paper: The TCR beta cDNA libraries were made using 5'RACE template switching, a step that added both a universal primer site and unique molecular identifiers.

This material consisted of CD8+ T cells sorted from PBMCs, taken less than 13 days after vaccination. The receptors come from a man aged 50 to 60 who received an inactivated influenza vaccine. Donor details come from another sample of the same person, matched by shared clones.

This clonotype was found many times. The gene calls are TRBV12-3 or TRBV12-4 and TRBJ2-1; 9 bases are shared with TRBD1. The CDR3 covers 15 residues. V gave up 3 bases and J gave up 8 bases; unmatched junction bases: 8. Here the CDR3 DNA reads TGTGCCAGCAGTTTCGAGGACAGGGGAGGGCATGAGCAGTTCTTC. Its protein is CASSFEDRGGHEQFF.

This clonotype was found a few times. The chain joins TRBV15 to TRBJ2-1; the match to TRBD1 covers 9 bases. Germline V gene lookup returns CDR1 LNHNV and CDR2 YYDKDF (reference sequence). Trimming removed 3 bases from V and 4 bases from J; junction bases left unmatched: 4. The CDR3 sequence is 15 residues long. CDR3 amino acids: CATSRYRGPYNEQFF. In nucleotides, the CDR3 is TGTGCCACCAGCAGGTACAGGGGGCCATACAATGAGCAGTTCTTC.

This clonotype was detected a few times. The CDR3 nucleotides read TGTGCCAGCAGTCTTGGGACAGGGGCCACTGAAGCTTTCTTT. Translation gives CASSLGTGATEAFF. The V and J genes are TRBV2 and TRBJ1-1; 10 bases line up with TRBD1. Germline V gene data show CDR1 as SNHLY and CDR2 as FYNNEI. The trim removed 5 bases at V and 4 bases at J, leaving 4 bases unmatched. The CDR3 length is 14 residues.

This clonotype has at least ten counts. V usage is TRBV3-1 and J usage is TRBJ2-7; 13 bases match TRBD2. This CDR3 is built from 15 residues. Trimming at V came to 4 bases and at J to 1 base, leaving 1 base not matched to a gene. CDR1 is LGHDT and CDR2 is YNNKEL in the germline V gene (reference sequence). CDR3 in DNA: TGTGCCAGCAGCCCGGGACTAGCGGGGTCCTACGAGCAGTACTTC. Translated: CASSPGLAGSYEQYF.

This clonotype came up many times. The chain links TRBV20-1 to TRBJ1-5; D unresolved. The V end was cut by 0 bases, the J end by 2 bases, with 11 bases between. The CDR3 sequence is 15 residues long. Germline V gene lookup returns CDR1 DFQATT and CDR2 SNEGSKA (reference sequence). CDR3 nucleotide sequence: TGCAGTGCTAGAGATTTGTTCCTCGGCAATCAGCCCCAGCATTTT. Amino acids: CSARDLFLGNQPQHF.

This clonotype was observed a few times. This chain joins TRBV11-2 and TRBJ2-1; D remains ambiguous. The V end was cut by 5 bases, the J end by 4 bases, with 18 bases between. The CDR3 spans 16 residues. CDR1 is SGHAT and CDR2 is FQNNGV in the germline V gene. The CDR3 DNA reads TGTGCCAGCAGCCAGAGGACCCGCCACCCTTACAATGAGCAGTTCTTC. It yields the protein CASSQRTRHPYNEQFF.

In DNA, the CDR3 is TGTGCCACCAGTGAAGCCTCGGGACAGTACAATGAGCAGTTCTTC. Its protein product is CATSEASGQYNEQFF. The V call is TRBV24-1, the J call TRBJ2-1; 7 bases match TRBD1. Germline assignment: CDR1 KGHDR and CDR2 SFDVKD. The CDR3 covers 15 residues. Germline trimming cut 4 bases from V and 4 bases from J; bases unmatched to any gene: 6.

This clonotype was seen more than once but under ten times. V is TRBV4-3 and J is TRBJ1-1; D possibly corresponds to TRBD1 (5 bases). Looked up from germline, CDR1 is LGHNA and CDR2 is YSLEER. Trimming took off 3 bases at V and 1 base at J, with 12 bases between the two ends. The CDR3 totals 15 residues. The CDR3 DNA follows: TGCGCCAGCAGCCAGTGGTATCAGGGGAACACTGAAGCTTTCTTT. This gives the protein CASSQWYQGNTEAFF.

J is TRBJ2-5 and V is TRBV4-1; no definite D call. Germline assignment: CDR1 MGHRA and CDR2 YSYEKL. The CDR3 has 15 amino acids. Trimming cost V 1 base and J 2 bases, with 11 bases left between them. Here the CDR3 reads CASSQGQQVQETQYF. Written as DNA, the CDR3 is TGCGCCAGCAGCCAAGGTCAGCAAGTACAAGAGACCCAGTACTTC.

This clonotype has a handful of counts. The V and J genes are TRBV4-3 and TRBJ2-1; 10 bases match TRBD1. Germline CDR1 and CDR2: LGHNA and YSLEER. With 1 base clipped from V and 4 bases from J, the junction kept 4 bases outside the gene matches. The length of the CDR3 is 16 residues. CDR3 region: CASSQAGTGAYNEQFF. CDR3 DNA sequence: TGCGCCAGCAGCCAAGCCGGGACAGGGGCTTACAATGAGCAGTTCTTC.

CDR3 coding DNA: TGTGCCAGCAATTGGGGGAATGAGCAGTTCTTC. Translation: CASNWGNEQFF. The V call is TRBV25-1, the J call TRBJ2-1; either TRBD1 or TRBD2 may supply D (5 bases each). The CDR3 consists of 11 residues. From germline, CDR1 is MGHDK and CDR2 SYGVNS. V was trimmed by 7 bases and J by 7 bases, leaving 8 bases between them.

This clonotype was seen a handful of times. The chain employs TRBV4-3 and TRBJ2-7; 10 nucleotides match TRBD1. CDR1 is LGHNA and CDR2 is YSLEER in the germline V gene. V lost 4 bases, J lost 7 bases, and 10 bases stayed unmatched. The CDR3 extends over 15 amino acids. This CDR3 is CASSRSGTGVWEQYF. The CDR3 DNA is TGCGCCAGCAGCCGCTCCGGGACAGGGGTTTGGGAGCAGTACTTC.

This clonotype was counted many times. CDR3 nucleotide sequence: TGTGCCAGCAGCCGGTTATATGAGCAGTTCTTC. Protein product: CASSRLYEQFF. The chain has TRBV7-9 and TRBJ2-1; D is unresolved. The ends were cut back, 5 bases at V and 8 bases at J, with 7 bases in the middle. This CDR3 is 11 amino acids long. The V gene's germline CDR1 is SEHNR and CDR2 FQNEAQ (reference sequence). Complete variable domain (other parts from reference TRBV7-9 and TRBJ2-1): DTGVSQNPRHKITKRGQNVTFRCDPISEHNRLYWYRQTLGQGPEFLTYFQNEAQLEKSRLLSDRFSAERPKGSFSTLEIQRTEQGDSAMYLCASSRLYEQFFGPGTRLTVL.

This clonotype was observed a handful of times. The V gene is TRBV28, the J gene TRBJ2-4, with D maybe TRBD2 (7 bases). Trimming took off 3 bases at V and 0 bases at J, with 27 bases between the two ends. Per germline, CDR1 MDHEN and CDR2 SYDVKM. The CDR3 consists of 21 residues. The CDR3 DNA is TGTGCCAGCAGTTTCCCTATCTCACGGGGAGGGGGGCTGTTAGCCAAAAACATTCAGTACTTC. Protein: CASSFPISRGGGLLAKNIQYF.

In this sample, this clonotype turned up a few times. The V call is TRBV6-2 or TRBV6-3, the J call TRBJ2-7, with 7 positions matching TRBD1. Germline loops: CDR1 MNHEY, CDR2 SVGEGT. The CDR3 covers 14 residues. V was clipped by 6 bases and J by 2 bases; unmatched bases: 7. CDR3 in amino acids: CASRTGQAPYEQYF. In DNA form, the CDR3 reads TGTGCCAGCAGAACCGGACAGGCGCCCTACGAGCAGTACTTC.

The sample holds many counts of this clonotype. V is TRBV4-2 and J is TRBJ2-1; 9 bases match TRBD2. The CDR3 spans 15 residues. The V gene's germline CDR1 is LGHNA and CDR2 YNFKEQ. V dropped 1 base and J dropped 5; count of bases not matched to a gene: 3. CDR3 DNA: TGTGCCAGCAGCCAAGGGACTAGCGTAAACAATGAGCAGTTCTTC. Translated, it gives CASSQGTSVNNEQFF.

This clonotype was seen ten or more times. This chain joins TRBV2 and TRBJ1-4; D not resolved. Germline V gene lookup returns CDR1 SNHLY and CDR2 FYNNEI. The CDR3 extends over 15 amino acids. V lost 6 bases and J 0 bases, leaving 11 bases between the germline ends. The CDR3 loop reads CASSILETTNEKLFF. CDR3 bases: TGTGCCAGCAGCATCCTAGAAACAACTAATGAAAAACTGTTTTTT.

The chain recombines TRBV3-1 with TRBJ2-7; tentatively, D is TRBD2 (6 bases). The V end lost 0 bases, the J end lost 1 base, and 16 bases lay between the germline ends. The CDR3 length is 17 residues. Germline V gene data show CDR1 as LGHDT and CDR2 as YNNKEL (reference sequence). CDR3 sequence: CASSQDQLSGYSYEQYF. CDR3 in DNA: TGTGCCAGCAGCCAAGATCAATTAAGCGGGTATTCCTACGAGCAGTACTTC.

The chain uses TRBV27 and TRBJ2-7, with D hard to call. Germline CDR1 and CDR2: MNHEY and SMNVEV (reference sequence). CDR3 length: 16 amino acids. V gave up 2 bases and J gave up 3 bases, with 17 bases separating them. The CDR3 here is CASSLKAETFYYEQYF. In DNA, the CDR3 is TGTGCCAGCAGTTTAAAGGCAGAAACCTTCTACTACGAGCAGTACTTC.

This clonotype was seen more than once but under ten times. The chain joins TRBV6-5 to TRBJ1-2; D might be TRBD1 (5 bases). The V and J ends lost 3 bases and 4 bases respectively, with 12 bases between them. Germline CDR1 MNHEY, CDR2 SVGAGI. There are 14 residues in the CDR3. The DNA of the CDR3 is TGTGCCAGCAGTTATCTTCAGGGTAGCTATGGCTACACCTTC. It yields the protein CASSYLQGSYGYTF.

CDR3 DNA sequence: TGTGCCAGCAGCCAAAGTTGGGGGGGTCACTCGTACAATGAGCAGTTCTTC. It specifies CASSQSWGGHSYNEQFF. The V and J genes are TRBV5-6 and TRBJ2-1, with 7 bases that match TRBD2. The CDR3 contains 17 residues. The trim removed 4 bases at V and 4 bases at J, leaving 14 bases unmatched. Germline values: CDR1 SGHDT, CDR2 YYEEEE.

The chain employs TRBV5-1 and TRBJ2-7, with 8 bases identical to TRBD2. Germline V gene lookup returns CDR1 SGHRS and CDR2 YFSETQ. The CDR3 covers 15 residues. The ends lost 1 base at V and 0 bases at J; junction bases unmatched: 3. CDR3 DNA sequence: TGCGCCAGCAGCTTGTTCGGGGGGGGCTCCTACGAGCAGTACTTC. Translating gives CASSLFGGGSYEQYF.

J is TRBJ2-7 and V is TRBV30; D remains unclear. V was trimmed by 0 bases and J by 0 bases, leaving 6 bases between them. Germline CDR1 and CDR2: GTSNPN and SVGIG (reference sequence). There are 13 residues in the CDR3. CDR3 sequence reads: CAWSVGSSYEQYF. The CDR3 DNA is TGTGCCTGGAGTGTCGGGTCCTCCTACGAGCAGTACTTC.

In its sample, this clonotype was seen a few times. This chain uses TRBV14 with TRBJ2-3; 10 positions agree with TRBD1. V lost 4 bases, J lost 5 bases, and 6 bases stayed unmatched. This CDR3 spans 15 amino acids. CDR1 SGHDN and CDR2 FVKESK come from the germline V gene. The CDR3 spells CASSPGQGRRDTQYF. The CDR3 nucleotides are TGTGCCAGCAGCCCGGGACAGGGGAGGAGAGATACGCAGTATTTT.